This T cell receptor beta chain is from a study of breast tumors, draining lymph nodes, adjacent tissues. This clonotype was observed at least ten times. The antigen is not known. This may be a read error: a much more frequent sequence differs by one nucleotide. One entry per CDR3 protein results from TCRdb running MiXCR on the multiplex PCR reads. The repertoire holds about 110,000 distinct CDR3 sequences, less than 40% seen once, with under 6.5% in the top ten. Samples came from axillary lymph nodes draining the breast cancer. Findings of the study overall: Tumor TCR diversity was below lymph nodes but above nontumor tissue. Tumor and nontumor repertoires were significantly more similar in luminal-like than in basal-like breast cancer. That most tumor T cells come from lymph nodes remained unproven. Most tumor T cells seemingly derive from lymph node, then expand in tumor.

CDR3 length: 13 amino acids. The chain employs TRBV12-3 or TRBV12-4 and TRBJ1-6; D may be TRBD1 (5 bases). The sequenced sample consisted of axillary lymph node tissue. The TCR comes from a female donor with breast cancer. Some clones in this sample may be carry-over from other donors' samples. CDR3 residues: CASSGGQRSPPHF. The DNA for the CDR3 is TGTGCCAGCAGCGGGGGTCAGCGGTCACCCCCCCACTTT.